A single sample is the source of the 9 T cell receptor beta chains below, sequenced in a study of vaccination and CD4 T cells after COVID-19. This sample's treatment: approximately 9-day PBMC culture with coronavirus spike peptide pools or control peptides (ViraFEST assay). Sequencing of cultured CD4+ T cell DNA used the Oncomine TCR Beta short-read assay. One entry per CDR3 protein results from TCRdb running MiXCR on the PCR reads. The sample has 11,000 to 15,000 distinct CDR3 sequences, around 40% seen once. Antigens for these TCRs are unknown. Sequencing was done on a sample of cultured CD4+ T cells from blood. The receptors come from a human donor with COVID-19.

This sequence joins TRBV6-5 and TRBJ1-5; D ambiguous. Germline assignment: CDR1 MNHEY and CDR2 SVGAGI. CDR3 length: 14 residues. V was shortened by 2 bases and J by 0 bases, with 5 bases between the two germline ends. The CDR3 coding sequence is TGTGCCAGCAGTTACGGGCCTAGCAATCAGCCCCAGCATTTT. Protein sequence: CASSYGPSNQPQHF.

This sequence joins TRBV5-6 and TRBJ2-1; D is ambiguous. Trimming removed 1 base at V and 9 bases at J, with 11 bases between. This CDR3 spans 13 amino acids. Germline loops: CDR1 SGHDT, CDR2 YYEEEE. CDR3 in amino acids: CASSLIERGEQFF. CDR3 nucleotide sequence: TGTGCCAGCAGCTTGATAGAACGCGGTGAGCAGTTCTTC.

The V call is TRBV7-2, the J call TRBJ1-1; D remains ambiguous. V gave up 1 base and J gave up 0 bases, with 9 bases separating them. The CDR3 loop spans 15 amino acids. The germline V gene has CDR1 SGHTA and CDR2 FQGNSA. CDR3 protein: CASSLVKVLNTEAFF. The DNA of the CDR3 is TGTGCCAGCAGCTTAGTGAAGGTGTTGAACACTGAAGCTTTCTTT.

The chain employs TRBV5-1 and TRBJ1-2, with D possibly being TRBD1 (6 bases). The V and J ends lost 0 bases and 8 bases respectively, with 14 bases between them. The CDR3 spans 14 residues. CDR1 is SGHRS, CDR2 YFSETQ, per germline. The CDR3 coding sequence is TGCGCCAGCAGCTTGGACGGGACACGAAGGGGCTACACCTTC. It specifies CASSLDGTRRGYTF.

The chain uses TRBV6-1 and TRBJ1-5; no firm D call. The V end was cut by 7 bases, the J end by 1 base, with 8 bases between. CDR1 is MNHNS and CDR2 is SASEGT in the germline V gene. The CDR3 consists of 13 residues. CDR3 protein: CASMSQSNQPQHF. The CDR3 nucleotides read TGTGCCAGCATGTCACAGAGCAATCAGCCCCAGCATTTT.

The chain combines TRBV2 with TRBJ2-2; 7 nucleotides match TRBD1. The CDR3 extends over 14 amino acids. V was clipped by 7 bases and J by 5 bases; unmatched bases: 7. Germline CDR1 SNHLY, CDR2 FYNNEI. The CDR3 protein is CASNDREGTGELFF. The CDR3, as DNA: TGTGCCAGCAACGACAGGGAAGGGACCGGGGAGCTGTTTTTT.

The CDR3 bases are TGTGCCAGCAGCAAACGGACAGGGGACGGCTACACCTTC. Amino acid sequence: CASSKRTGDGYTF. V gene TRBV21-1 combines with J gene TRBJ1-2; the DNA was not used to check the table's D call, TRBD1. TRBV21-1 is termed a pseudogene. The CDR3 is 13 amino acids.

This clonotype was recorded a few times. The J gene is TRBJ2-1, the V gene TRBV10-3, with 10 bases fitting TRBD1. Germline CDR1 reads ENHRY; CDR2 reads SYGVKD. This CDR3 contains 15 residues. V dropped 4 bases and J dropped 10; count of bases not matched to a gene: 10. CDR3 sequence (DNA): TGTGCCATCAGTGGTGGGGACAGGGGCCCCGGCGAGCAGTTCTTC. It is translated as CAISGGDRGPGEQFF.

The chain combines TRBV29-1 with TRBJ1-1, with D perhaps matching TRBD1 (5 bases). Germline CDR1 is SQVTM and CDR2 is ANQGSEA. The CDR3 sequence is 13 residues long. The V and J ends lost 7 bases and 1 base respectively, with 13 bases between them. The CDR3 sequence: CSARAQGNTEAFF. The CDR3 bases are TGCAGCGCCAGGGCGCAGGGGAACACTGAAGCTTTCTTT.